This entry lists 14 T cell receptor beta chains sequenced from one sample in a study of radiation and T cells in renal cell carcinoma (dated by TCRdb to between 2020 and 2021). The library was built by means of the immunoSEQ multiplex PCR assay. Here the immuneACCESS table is served through TCRdb, limited to in-frame sequences with V and J called. Missing clones are a known gap in these copies; in checked studies unresolved V genes cover under half, and the rest lacks a known reason. The sample records roughly 100,000 clones, 75% to 90% of which are singletons. Together, the top ten hold over 6% of the sample. The time point tag for this specimen amounts to: baseline pretreatment blood. Sample treatment or condition, as interpreted from the label and publication: 15 Gy SBRT to primary tumor, nephrectomy 4 weeks later. The source material was blood, sampled from a patient whose treatment included radiotherapy and nephrectomy. The origin of the receptors is a man in his fifties with renal cell carcinoma.

The chain couples TRBV11-2 to TRBJ2-1, with 7 nucleotides matching TRBD1. The CDR3 spans 14 residues. The germline gives CDR1 SGHAT, CDR2 FQNNGV. Trimming cost V 5 bases and J 4 bases; bases outside gene matches: 5. In DNA form, the CDR3 reads TGTGCCAGCAGCCGGGACAGCAATTACAATGAGCAGTTCTTC. Amino acids: CASSRDSNYNEQFF.

This clone was observed a handful of times. The chain combines TRBV28 with TRBJ2-2, with unresolved D. Trimming cost V 6 bases and J 4 bases, with 9 bases left between them. CDR1 is MDHEN, CDR2 SYDVKM, per germline. This CDR3 spans 13 amino acids. The CDR3 loop is CASRVRATGELFF. Written as DNA, the CDR3 is TGTGCCAGCAGGGTTCGGGCCACCGGGGAGCTGTTTTTT.

V gene TRBV5-1 combines with J gene TRBJ1-5; 11 bases line up with TRBD1. The length of the CDR3 is 16 residues. CDR1 SGHRS and CDR2 YFSETQ come from the germline V gene. Unmatched junction bases numbered 3, after V lost 4 bases and J lost 0 bases. CDR3 in DNA: TGCGCCAGCAGCGAGGGACAGGGGGGTAGCAATCAGCCCCAGCATTTT. It translates to CASSEGQGGSNQPQHF.

V and J are TRBV7-2 and TRBJ2-5; D is ambiguous. Deletions cut 2 bases from V and 6 bases from J, with 10 bases between. In germline, CDR1 is SGHTA, CDR2 FQGNSA. The CDR3 contains 13 residues. CDR3 DNA: TGTGCCAGCAGCTTAAACAATGAGCAGACCCAGTACTTC. Translation: CASSLNNEQTQYF.

The J gene is TRBJ2-1, the V gene TRBV27, with 9 bases aligning to TRBD2. V lost 5 bases, J lost 6 bases, and 8 bases stayed unmatched. This CDR3 is 15 amino acids long. CDR1 is MNHEY and CDR2 is SMNVEV in the germline V gene (reference sequence). CDR3: CASSLRTSVTNEQFF. The CDR3 nucleotides read TGTGCCAGCAGTCTCCGGACTAGCGTGACCAATGAGCAGTTCTTC.

This clone was seen only once. The chain has TRBV2 and TRBJ2-5; D might be TRBD1 or TRBD2, each matching 7 bases. The CDR3 length is 16 residues. V lost 4 bases, J lost 1 base, and 16 bases lay in between. From germline, CDR1 is SNHLY and CDR2 FYNNEI. The CDR3 region is CASSVGGTVAQETQYF. DNA of the CDR3: TGTGCCAGCAGTGTGGGAGGGACAGTGGCCCAAGAGACCCAGTACTTC.

J is TRBJ2-1 and V is TRBV7-9; D possibly corresponds to TRBD2 (7 bases). Trimming left V 2 bases short and J 1 base short, with 9 bases between. The CDR3 runs 15 residues. The germline V gene has CDR1 SEHNR and CDR2 FQNEAQ (reference sequence). Here the CDR3 DNA reads TGTGCCAGCAGCTTAAGGGGGGGTTCCTACAATGAGCAGTTCTTC. Protein sequence: CASSLRGGSYNEQFF.

The chain has TRBV5-1 and TRBJ2-1; 7 nucleotides align to TRBD2. With V trimmed by 0 bases and J by 14 bases, 8 bases remained unmatched. This CDR3 is built from 13 residues. Germline lookup yields CDR1 SGHRS and CDR2 YFSETQ. The CDR3 reads CASSLAERGGEFF. Here the CDR3 DNA reads TGCGCCAGCAGCTTGGCCGAGCGGGGTGGCGAGTTCTTC.

DNA for the CDR3: TGTGCCAGCAGGATGACAGGGTTGGATGGCTACACCTTC. The encoded protein is CASRMTGLDGYTF. The chain uses TRBV6-5 and TRBJ1-2; 7 nucleotides line up with TRBD1. The CDR3 totals 13 residues. With 6 bases clipped from V and 6 bases from J, the junction kept 7 bases outside the gene matches. Germline-derived CDR1 and CDR2 are MNHEY and SVGAGI.

The chain recombines TRBV5-5 with TRBJ1-1; maybe TRBD1 (5 bases). This CDR3 contains 13 residues. Germline V gene sequence: CDR1 SGHKS, CDR2 YYEKEE (reference sequence). With 0 bases removed from V and 7 bases from J, the gap between germline ends came to 10 bases. The CDR3 here is CASSLDGTYEAFF. The DNA for the CDR3 is TGTGCCAGCAGCTTGGATGGGACTTATGAAGCTTTCTTT.

The chain uses TRBV6-1 and TRBJ2-3; perhaps TRBD2 as D (6 bases). V was pared by 5 bases and J by 0 bases, with 9 bases between. CDR1 is MNHNS and CDR2 is SASEGT in the germline V gene. CDR3 length: 14 residues. CDR3 sequence: CASSRSGSTDTQYF. The DNA for the CDR3 is TGTGCCAGCAGTAGGAGCGGGAGCACAGATACGCAGTATTTT.

J is TRBJ2-5 and V is TRBV7-8; TRBD2 matches at 9 bases. Trimming at V came to 0 bases and at J to 1 base, leaving 6 bases not matched to a gene. Germline V gene sequence: CDR1 SGHVS, CDR2 FQNEAQ. The CDR3 is 17 residues long. Here the CDR3 reads CASSLAGLAGIQETQYF. The CDR3 DNA reads TGTGCCAGCAGCTTAGCGGGGCTAGCGGGGATCCAAGAGACCCAGTACTTC.

This sequence joins TRBV10-3 and TRBJ2-7, with a possible D match to TRBD1 (7 bases). Germline loops: CDR1 ENHRY, CDR2 SYGVKD. The CDR3 totals 12 residues. The germline V and J ends were trimmed by 5 bases and 5 bases, with 10 bases remaining between them. CDR3 sequence: CAISTRGDEQYF. As DNA, the CDR3 is TGTGCCATCAGTACCAGGGGGGACGAGCAGTACTTC.

V usage is TRBV6-5 and J usage is TRBJ2-7; possibly TRBD2 for D (5 bases). Trimming removed 2 bases from V and 2 bases from J, with 13 bases in between. The CDR3 sequence is 15 residues long. Germline V gene data show CDR1 as MNHEY and CDR2 as SVGAGI. CDR3 loop: CASSYGGSRAYEQYF. Written as DNA, the CDR3 is TGTGCCAGCAGTTACGGAGGTTCACGGGCCTACGAGCAGTACTTC.